Below are 14 T cell receptor beta chains sequenced from a single sample in a study of molecular identifiers for immune sequencing clone quantification. One entry per CDR3 protein results from TCRdb running MiXCR on the PCR reads. This table holds about 630,000 distinct CDR3 sequences, roughly 27% found once. The specimen sequenced was naive CD8+ T cells from blood, with Jurkat cell RNA spiked in. Described subset: FACS-sorted CD8+CD4-CCR7+CD45RA+ naive T cells. The receptors here all came from a human donor in good health. Some libraries in this study had Jurkat cell RNA spiked in.

In its sample, this clonotype was seen a few times. This chain uses TRBV10-3 with TRBJ2-1; D not certain. The CDR3 has 14 residues. CDR1 is ENHRY and CDR2 is SYGVKD in the germline V gene. V was cut by 3 bases and J by 0 bases, with 6 bases left in between. Here the CDR3 DNA reads TGTGCCATCAGTGACGTAAGCTCCTACAATGAGCAGTTCTTC. It codes for CAISDVSSYNEQFF.

This clonotype was found many times. The genes are TRBV9 and TRBJ2-1; the D is unclear. Trimming took 0 bases from V and 2 from J, leaving 12 bases between them. This CDR3 region has 16 residues. Per the germline V gene, CDR1 is SGDLS and CDR2 is YYNGEE. The CDR3 sequence: CASSVDTGAPYNEQFF. CDR3 coding DNA: TGTGCCAGCAGCGTAGACACGGGCGCCCCCTACAATGAGCAGTTCTTC.

The table lists this clonotype with a count of one. Germline and junction disagree at one end, which may indicate a read error. V usage is TRBV5-3 and J usage is TRBJ1-5, with TRBD1 matching 11 bases. TRBV5-3 is an open reading frame, and its role is uncertain. This CDR3 contains 17 residues. The CDR3 bases are TGTGCCAGCAGCTACGGGACAGGGGGAACGGGCAATCAGCCCCAGCATTTT. It is translated as CASSYGTGGTGNQPQHF.

Concerning this clonotype itself: An end of the junction differs from the germline gene, which may be a read error. The chain employs TRBV7-2 and TRBJ1-3; D is unclear. CDR1 is SGHTA and CDR2 is FQGNSA in the germline V gene. The CDR3 covers 15 residues. Written as DNA, the CDR3 is TGTGCCAGCAGCTTAGTCTCTGGGGAAGGAAACGCCATATATTTT. Translation gives CASSLVSGEGNAIYF.

The sample holds one count of this clonotype. A much bigger clone sits one base away, suggesting this may be a read error. The conserved closing phenylalanine or tryptophan is absent in this CDR3, likely reflecting a read error. The chain has TRBV20-1 and TRBJ2-3; 9 bases are shared with TRBD2. The V gene end was trimmed by 0 bases and the J gene end by 3 bases; junction bases not matched to a gene: 10. From germline, CDR1 is DFQATT and CDR2 SNEGSKA (reference sequence). The CDR3 length is 17 residues. The CDR3 coding sequence is TGCAGTGCTAGAGATTTGGACAGACTAGCGGAGACAGATACGCAGTATCTT. Translation gives CSARDLDRLAETDTQYL.

As for this clonotype: This may come from a read error, since a much larger clone is one base off. V is TRBV2 and J is TRBJ2-7; 7 positions match TRBD1. The germline CDR1 and CDR2 sequences are SNHLY and FYNNEI. CDR3 size: 14 residues. V lost 7 bases to trimming and J lost 0 bases; unmatched junction nucleotides: 6. The DNA of the CDR3 is TGTGCCAGCACCGAAGGGGACAGCTCCTACGAGCAGTACTTC. Translation gives CASTEGDSSYEQYF. The full variable domain, in which reference TRBV2 and TRBJ2-7 provide the parts outside the CDR3, is EPEVTQTPSHQVTQMGQEVILRCVPISNHLYFYWYRQILGQKVEFLVSFYNNEISEKSEIFDDQFSVERPDGSNFTLKIRSTKLEDSAMYFCASTEGDSSYEQYFGPGTRLTVT.

This clonotype was seen ten or more times. The chain has TRBV4-3 and TRBJ1-4, with D perhaps matching TRBD1 (6 bases). CDR3 size: 18 residues. The V end was cut by 3 bases, the J end by 5 bases, with 22 bases between. Germline CDR1 and CDR2: LGHNA and YSLEER. In nucleotides, the CDR3 is TGCGCCAGCAGCCAGGACCGGGAGACAGGAAGGATGAATGAAAAACTGTTTTTT. Residues: CASSQDRETGRMNEKLFF.

The rearrangement links TRBV27 to TRBJ2-1; D may be TRBD2 (6 bases). CDR1 and CDR2 (germline): MNHEY, SMNVEV (reference sequence). CDR3 length: 15 amino acids. The germline V and J ends were trimmed by 5 bases and 0 bases, with 11 bases remaining between them. The CDR3: CASSPDYSSYNEQFF. CDR3 sequence (DNA): TGTGCCAGCAGTCCGGACTATAGCTCCTACAATGAGCAGTTCTTC.

The chain is built from TRBV27 and TRBJ1-3; TRBD1 might be the D (5 bases). Germline CDR1 and CDR2: MNHEY and SMNVEV (reference sequence). Between the trimmed V and J ends, which lost 6 bases and 0 bases, there was a span of 12 bases. The CDR3 totals 15 residues. The CDR3 reads CASSGTTDSGNTIYF. In DNA form, the CDR3 reads TGTGCCAGCAGCGGGACCACGGACTCTGGAAACACCATATATTTT.

Regarding this clonotype: The conserved phenylalanine or tryptophan normally closing the CDR3 is absent here, so this likely arose from a read error. The genes are TRBV25-1 and TRBJ1-1; TRBD1 aligns across 8 bases. Germline V gene sequence: CDR1 MGHDK, CDR2 SYGVNS. J lost 0 bases, V lost 5 bases, and 2 bases had no gene match. The CDR3 contains 14 residues. The CDR3, as DNA: TGTGCCAGCAGTTGGACAGGGATGAACACTGAAGCTTTCGTT. Amino acids: CASSWTGMNTEAFV.

V usage is TRBV4-1 and J usage is TRBJ1-3; D is ambiguous. Germline V gene lookup returns CDR1 MGHRA and CDR2 YSYEKL. With 1 base removed from V and 0 bases from J, the gap between germline ends came to 10 bases. The CDR3 has 16 amino acids. CDR3 residues: CASSQGPRDSGNTIYF. CDR3 DNA: TGCGCCAGCAGCCAAGGCCCACGAGACTCTGGAAACACCATATATTTT.

This rearrangement joins TRBV7-9 to TRBJ2-7; D is uncertain. CDR3 size: 14 residues. Germline V CDR1 and CDR2: SEHNR, FQNEAQ (reference sequence). The V and J ends lost 4 bases and 4 bases respectively, with 14 bases between them. The CDR3 sequence: CASSSQDKFYEQYF. CDR3 coding DNA: TGTGCCAGCAGCTCGCAAGACAAATTTTACGAGCAGTACTTC.

As for this clonotype: This may come from a read error, since a much larger clone is one base off. The chain has TRBV24-1 and TRBJ2-2; D gene ambiguous. Germline values: CDR1 KGHDR, CDR2 SFDVKD. The CDR3 runs to 15 residues. In DNA form, the CDR3 reads TGTGCCACCAGTTATTTTTTGGAAGGGACCGGGGAGCTGTTTTTT. Translating it yields CATSYFLEGTGELFF.

DNA of the CDR3: TGTGCCAGCAGGACCCCGGGACAGGGACTGGACGAAAAACTGTTTTTT. It translates to CASRTPGQGLDEKLFF. The V and J genes are TRBV2 and TRBJ1-4; 9 bases map to TRBD1. The V gene's germline CDR1 is SNHLY and CDR2 FYNNEI. The CDR3 loop spans 16 amino acids. After removal of 6 bases from V and 8 bases from J, the junction contained 13 bases not matched to a gene.